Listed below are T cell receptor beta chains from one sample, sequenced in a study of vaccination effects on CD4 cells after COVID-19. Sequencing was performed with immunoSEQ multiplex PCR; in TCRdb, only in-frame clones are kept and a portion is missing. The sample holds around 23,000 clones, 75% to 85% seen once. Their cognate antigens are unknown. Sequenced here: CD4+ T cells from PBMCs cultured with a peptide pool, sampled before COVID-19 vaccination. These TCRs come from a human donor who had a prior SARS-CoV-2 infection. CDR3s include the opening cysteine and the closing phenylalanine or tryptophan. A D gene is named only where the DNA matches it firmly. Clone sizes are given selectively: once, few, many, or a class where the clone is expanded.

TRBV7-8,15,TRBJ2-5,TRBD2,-,TGTGCCAGCAGCTTATGGCGGGGGGGCTCGGAGACCCAGTACTTC,CASSLWRGGSETQYF
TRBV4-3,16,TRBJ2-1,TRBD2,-,TGCGCCAGCAGCCAAGATTTCCGACTAGCGGGCGATGAGCAGTTCTTC,CASSQDFRLAGDEQFF
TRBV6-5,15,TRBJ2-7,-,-,TGTGCCAGCAGCTCAGTTAACTCGGCTGGCTACGAGCAGTACTTC,CASSSVNSAGYEQYF
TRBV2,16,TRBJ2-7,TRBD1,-,TGTGCCAGCAGGGACGGACAGGCGAACAACGCCTACGAGCAGTACTTC,CASRDGQANNAYEQYF
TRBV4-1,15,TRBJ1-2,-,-,TGCGCCAGCAGCCCGGCAGCACAAATAATCTATGGCTACACCTTC,CASSPAAQIIYGYTF
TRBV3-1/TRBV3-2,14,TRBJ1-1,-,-,TGTGCCAGCAGCCAAACAGGGTATAGGACTGAAGCTTTCTTT,CASSQTGYRTEAFF
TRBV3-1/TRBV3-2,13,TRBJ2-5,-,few,TGTGCCAGCAGTCACAGGACCCAAGAGACCCAGTACTTC,CASSHRTQETQYF
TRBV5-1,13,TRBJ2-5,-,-,TGCGCCAGCAGCTTGTTTGCTGGGGAGACCCAGTACTTC,CASSLFAGETQYF
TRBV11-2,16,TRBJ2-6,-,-,TGTGCCAGCAGCTTAATGGTGAGCTCTGGGGCCAACGTCCTGACTTTC,CASSLMVSSGANVLTF
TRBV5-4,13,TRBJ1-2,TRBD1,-,TGTGCCAGCAGCTTGGGGACAGGGAATGGCTACACCTTC,CASSLGTGNGYTF
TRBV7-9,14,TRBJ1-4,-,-,TGTGCCAGCAGCTTAGAAGCCGCCTTTGGAAAACTGTTTTTT,CASSLEAAFGKLFF
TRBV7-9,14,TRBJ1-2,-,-,TGTGCCAGCAGCGGAGATGGCAGGGGTTATGGCTACACCTTC,CASSGDGRGYGYTF
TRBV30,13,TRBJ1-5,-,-,TGTGCCTGGAGTGGGGGTGGGGATCAGCCCCAGCATTTT,CAWSGGGDQPQHF
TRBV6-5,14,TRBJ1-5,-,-,TGTGCCAGCAGCCCACGGGGGCGAAGTCAGCCCCAGCATTTT,CASSPRGRSQPQHF
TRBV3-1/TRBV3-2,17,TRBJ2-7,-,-,TGTGCCAGCAGCCAAGTAGGTAGGCAGGGTGGTTCTTACGAGCAGTACTTC,CASSQVGRQGGSYEQYF
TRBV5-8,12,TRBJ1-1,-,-,TGTGCCAGCAGCTTGATCGCCAGGAGAGCTTTCTTT,CASSLIARRAFF
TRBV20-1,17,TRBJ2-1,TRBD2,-,TGCAGTGCTAGTAAGACTAGCGGGAGTTGGGGATCTGGTGAGCAGTTCTTC,CSASKTSGSWGSGEQFF
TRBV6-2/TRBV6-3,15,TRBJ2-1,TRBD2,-,TGTGCCAGCAGCCCAGTTGCGGGAGAGATCAATGAGCAGTTCTTC,CASSPVAGEINEQFF
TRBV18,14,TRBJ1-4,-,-,TGTGCCAGCTCACCCGGGCAGGGACGTGAAAAACTGTTTTTT,CASSPGQGREKLFF
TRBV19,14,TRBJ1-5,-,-,TGTGCCAGTAAGGGCAGGTCGAGCAATCAGCCCCAGCATTTT,CASKGRSSNQPQHF
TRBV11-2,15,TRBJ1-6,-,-,TGTGCCAGCAGCTTAGAAGCAGGGACTAATTCACCCCTCCACTTT,CASSLEAGTNSPLHF
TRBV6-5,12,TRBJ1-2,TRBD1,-,TGTGCCAGCGGGACAGTCTCGCCTGGCTACACCTTC,CASGTVSPGYTF
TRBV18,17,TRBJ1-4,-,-,TGTGCCAGCTCACCACCGACTCAAGGGGGACCCAATGAAAAACTGTTTTTT,CASSPPTQGGPNEKLFF
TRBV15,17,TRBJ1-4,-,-,TGTGCCACCAGCAGAGATCGATGGGGGTCGGCTAATGAAAAACTGTTTTTT,CATSRDRWGSANEKLFF
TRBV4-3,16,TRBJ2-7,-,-,TGCGCCAGCAGCCAAGAAAGGGGGTTTAATATCCGCGAGCAGTACTTC,CASSQERGFNIREQYF
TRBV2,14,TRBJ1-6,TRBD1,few,TGTGCCAGCAGCCTCCCGACAGGGCATTCACCCCTCCACTTT,CASSLPTGHSPLHF
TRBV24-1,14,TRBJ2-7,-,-,TGTGCCACCAGTGCGGCAGGGAGTGTGGGGGAGCAGTACTTC,CATSAAGSVGEQYF
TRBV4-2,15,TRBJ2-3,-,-,TGTGCCAGCAGCCAAGGACCGGGAGGCACAGATACGCAGTATTTT,CASSQGPGGTDTQYF
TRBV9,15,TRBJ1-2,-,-,TGTGCCAGCAGCGTATGGTCTGGGGGATTAGATGGCTACACCTTC,CASSVWSGGLDGYTF
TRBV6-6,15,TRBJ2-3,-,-,TGTGCCAGCAGCGCCGCAGGGGGGGGGACAGATACGCAGTATTTT,CASSAAGGGTDTQYF
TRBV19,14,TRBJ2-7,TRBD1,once,TGTGCCAGTATCCCGACAGGGGGCGCTTACGAGCAGTACTTC,CASIPTGGAYEQYF
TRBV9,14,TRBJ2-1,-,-,TGTGCCAGCAGCGTAGGCGGGTACTTGGATGAGCAGTTCTTC,CASSVGGYLDEQFF
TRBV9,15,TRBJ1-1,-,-,TGTGCCAGCAGCGTAGCCGGGAATGGTGGGACTGAAGCTTTCTTT,CASSVAGNGGTEAFF
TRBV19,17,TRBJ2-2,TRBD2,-,TGTGCCAGTAGTTCGCCCTCTAGCGGGGGGGCCACCGGGGAGCTGTTTTTT,CASSSPSSGGATGELFF
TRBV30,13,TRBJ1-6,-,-,TGTGCCTGTGTGAGCAGGGCTTATTCACCCCTCCACTTT,CACVSRAYSPLHF
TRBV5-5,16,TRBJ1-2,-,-,TGTGCCAGCAGCCTTCGTTTTGGGACGGCTAGTTATGGCTACACCTTC,CASSLRFGTASYGYTF
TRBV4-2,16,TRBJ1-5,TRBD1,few,TGTGCCAGCAGCCAACGTTTTACAGGGGGCGACCAGCCCCAGCATTTT,CASSQRFTGGDQPQHF
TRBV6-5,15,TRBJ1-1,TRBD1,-,TGTGCCAGCAGCCTACGGGGACCAGGGGGCACTGAAGCTTTCTTT,CASSLRGPGGTEAFF
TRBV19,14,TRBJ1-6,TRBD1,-,TGTGCCGGATACAGGGGACCCTATAATTCACCCCTCCACTTT,CAGYRGPYNSPLHF
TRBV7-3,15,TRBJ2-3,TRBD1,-,TGTGCCAGCAGCTTAAGTAGGGGGCTCGGGGATACGCAGTATTTT,CASSLSRGLGDTQYF
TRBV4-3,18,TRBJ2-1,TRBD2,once,TGCGCCAGCAGCCCCCGGTTATCTAGCGGGAGCTCCTACAATGAGCAGTTCTTC,CASSPRLSSGSSYNEQFF
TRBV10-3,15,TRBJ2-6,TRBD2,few,TGTGCCATCAGAACTAGCGGGGGGGCGGCCAACGTCCTGACTTTC,CAIRTSGGAANVLTF
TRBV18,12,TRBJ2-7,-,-,TGTGCCAGCTCACCGGGACAAAACGAGCAGTACTTC,CASSPGQNEQYF
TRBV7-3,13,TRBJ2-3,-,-,TGTGCCAGCAGCCCCGGTCTTTCAGATACGCAGTATTTT,CASSPGLSDTQYF
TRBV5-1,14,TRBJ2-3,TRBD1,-,TGCGCCAGCAGCGGGACAGCCGGCACAGATACGCAGTATTTT,CASSGTAGTDTQYF